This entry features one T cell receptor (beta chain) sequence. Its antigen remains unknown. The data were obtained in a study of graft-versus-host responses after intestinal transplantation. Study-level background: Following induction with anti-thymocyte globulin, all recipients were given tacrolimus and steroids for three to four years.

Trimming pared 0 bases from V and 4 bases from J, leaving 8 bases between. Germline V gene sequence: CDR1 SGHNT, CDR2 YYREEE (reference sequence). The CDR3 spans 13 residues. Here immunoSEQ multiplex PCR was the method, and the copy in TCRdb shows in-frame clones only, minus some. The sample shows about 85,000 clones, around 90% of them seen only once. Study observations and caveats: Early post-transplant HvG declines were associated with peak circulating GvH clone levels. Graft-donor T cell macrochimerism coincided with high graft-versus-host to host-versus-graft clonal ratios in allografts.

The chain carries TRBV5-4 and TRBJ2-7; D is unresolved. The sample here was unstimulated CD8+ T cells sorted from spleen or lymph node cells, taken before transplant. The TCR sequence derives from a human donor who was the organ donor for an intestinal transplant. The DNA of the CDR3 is TGTGCCAGCAGCTTGGGGCTACTATACGAGCAGTACTTC. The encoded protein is CASSLGLLYEQYF.